Below, 2 T cell receptor beta chains from the same sample are listed, as sequenced in a study of blood T cell repertoires in COVID-19. Sequencing used immunoSEQ multiplex PCR; TCRdb keeps in-frame clones, though not all of them. The sample records about 190,000 clones, 75% to 90% being singletons. What was sequenced was peripheral blood. The receptors derive from a man aged 35-49 years with acute or convalescent COVID-19.

The chain's CDR3 is CASSSPRGGETQYF. CDR3 DNA sequence: TGTGCCAGCAGCTCTCCCAGGGGTGGAGAGACCCAGTACTTC. The chain employs TRBV11-2 and TRBJ2-5, with D maybe TRBD1 (6 bases). Trimming stripped 4 bases from V and 4 bases from J, with 13 bases between. The CDR3 covers 14 residues. CDR1 and CDR2 from the germline V gene are SGHAT and FQNNGV.

This clone was observed a handful of times. The chain links TRBV7-8 to TRBJ2-3, with D maybe TRBD2 (7 bases). Per the germline V gene, CDR1 is SGHVS and CDR2 is FQNEAQ. The length of the CDR3 is 15 residues. Trimming removed 5 bases at V and 6 bases at J, with 18 bases between. CDR3 region: CASSPRGGSIDTQYF. The CDR3 DNA reads as TGTGCCAGCAGCCCCCGCGGGGGCAGTATCGATACGCAGTATTTT.